Below, 29 T cell receptor beta chains from the same sample are listed, as sequenced in a study of glioma-infiltrating T cells. Amplification of TCR alpha and beta CDR3 regions from RNA used iRepertoire nested multiplex PCR. TCRdb independently ran MiXCR on the multiplex PCR reads; one entry per CDR3 protein. The table includes about 140,000 distinct CDR3 sequences, around 40% detected once. The sequenced sample was glioma tissue, nonneoplastic brain tissue, or PBMCs (not recorded which). Every receptor here comes from a human donor with low-grade glioma or glioblastoma, undergoing nonglioma brain surgery, or in good health (not recorded which).

The rearrangement joins TRBV27 to TRBJ2-5, with 10 bases fitting TRBD2. Germline values: CDR1 MNHEY, CDR2 SMNVEV (reference sequence). This CDR3 comprises 16 residues. Unmatched junction bases numbered 10, after V lost 6 bases and J lost 3 bases. The CDR3 here is CASSKIAGGPEETQYF. CDR3 DNA sequence: TGTGCCAGCAGCAAAATAGCGGGGGGACCTGAAGAGACCCAGTACTTC.

There are a few counts of this clonotype. The rearrangement joins TRBV4-1 to TRBJ2-7, with D uncertain. V was shortened by 4 bases and J by 0 bases, with 7 bases between the two germline ends. Looked up from germline, CDR1 is MGHRA and CDR2 is YSYEKL. The CDR3 is made up of 13 amino acids. DNA for the CDR3: TGCGCCAGCAGCCCGAATCCCTCCTACGAGCAGTACTTC. Protein product: CASSPNPSYEQYF.

J is TRBJ2-1 and V is TRBV20-1; D is undetermined. Germline CDR1 is DFQATT and CDR2 is SNEGSKA (reference sequence). V lost 0 bases and J 0 bases, leaving 12 bases between the germline ends. This CDR3 is 16 amino acids long. CDR3 sequence (DNA): TGCAGTGCTAGAGATACGTTCCCGAGCTCCTACAATGAGCAGTTCTTC. It is translated as CSARDTFPSSYNEQFF.

A word on this clonotype: The junction departs from the called germline gene at one end, perhaps through a read error. CDR3 DNA sequence: TGTGCCGGCAGCTTGCAACCGGGGACAACATATGGCTACACCTTC. It codes for CAGSLQPGTTYGYTF. The chain carries TRBV7-9 and TRBJ1-2; D possibly corresponds to TRBD1 (6 bases). Germline CDR1 SEHNR, CDR2 FQNEAQ (reference sequence). The CDR3 runs to 15 residues.

This clonotype was observed a handful of times. In DNA form, the CDR3 reads TGTGCCAGCAGTTACCAACTAGCGGGAGGGGAGAATGAGCAGTTCTTC. It specifies CASSYQLAGGENEQFF. The chain is built from TRBV6-5 and TRBJ2-1, with 13 bases matching TRBD2. V shed 2 bases, J shed 7 bases, and the junction held 5 bases outside the gene matches. The V gene's germline CDR1 is MNHEY and CDR2 SVGAGI. The CDR3 has 16 residues.

The chain employs TRBV24-1 and TRBJ1-1; no reliable D call. Per the germline V gene, CDR1 is KGHDR and CDR2 is SFDVKD. CDR3 length equals 13 residues. The germline V and J ends were trimmed by 3 bases and 7 bases, with 11 bases remaining between them. The CDR3 DNA reads as TGTGCCACCAGTGATCCGCGACGGAGTGAAGCTTTCTTT. Its translation: CATSDPRRSEAFF.

This clonotype came up a few times. The V gene is TRBV7-9, the J gene TRBJ1-3; TRBD1 aligns across 7 bases. J gave up 4 bases and V 5 bases, and 8 bases lay outside the gene matches. The CDR3 is 15 amino acids. Germline lookup yields CDR1 SEHNR and CDR2 FQNEAQ (reference sequence). The CDR3 reads CASSTAGQEGNTIYF. The CDR3, as DNA: TGTGCCAGCAGCACTGCCGGACAGGAGGGAAACACCATATATTTT.

This chain joins TRBV7-8 and TRBJ2-5; the D gene is possibly TRBD1 (6 bases). The V end was cut by 2 bases, the J end by 5 bases, with 12 bases between. The germline V gene has CDR1 SGHVS and CDR2 FQNEAQ. The CDR3 sequence is 14 residues long. The CDR3 nucleotides are TGTGCCAGCAGCTTACGGCAGGGGAGTGAGACCCAGTACTTC. Its translation is CASSLRQGSETQYF.

The chain has TRBV6-1 and TRBJ1-1; D not certain. Germline V gene sequence: CDR1 MNHNS, CDR2 SASEGT. The V and J ends lost 7 bases and 6 bases respectively, with 9 bases between them. The CDR3 covers 11 residues. The CDR3, as DNA: TGTGCCAGCACGGGATCGGCTGAAGCTTTCTTT. Its protein is CASTGSAEAFF.

The chain joins TRBV19 to TRBJ2-7, with 7 bases identical to TRBD1. Germline assignment: CDR1 LNHDA and CDR2 SQIVND (reference sequence). The CDR3 sequence is 15 residues long. Unmatched junction bases numbered 9, after V lost 5 bases and J lost 2 bases. The CDR3 loop is CASSPRQGGAYEQYF. CDR3 sequence (DNA): TGTGCCAGTAGTCCCCGACAGGGTGGGGCCTACGAGCAGTACTTC.

The chain is built from TRBV7-8 and TRBJ1-3; D may be TRBD1 (5 bases). Trimming pared 6 bases from V and 4 bases from J, leaving 13 bases between. The CDR3 sequence is 14 residues long. Germline CDR1 SGHVS, CDR2 FQNEAQ. CDR3 in amino acids: CASSSQGFGNTIYF. CDR3 coding DNA: TGTGCCAGCAGTTCTCAGGGTTTCGGAAACACCATATATTTT.

The V and J genes are TRBV7-2 and TRBJ1-5; tentative D call: TRBD1 (6 bases). The CDR3 length is 14 residues. Germline V gene sequence: CDR1 SGHTA, CDR2 FQGNSA. V was cut by 1 base and J by 7 bases, with 11 bases left in between. In nucleotides, the CDR3 is TGTGCCAGCAGCTTAGAAGTAGGGGGACAGCCCCAGCATTTT. It is translated as CASSLEVGGQPQHF.

J is TRBJ2-3 and V is TRBV7-2; 9 positions match TRBD2. The CDR3 is made up of 18 amino acids. CDR1 is SGHTA and CDR2 is FQGNSA in the germline V gene. V lost 2 bases, J lost 6 bases, and 15 bases stayed unmatched. CDR3 DNA sequence: TGTGCCAGCAGCTTATTTCCCCAGGCTAGCGGGATGGGGGATACGCAGTATTTT. This encodes CASSLFPQASGMGDTQYF.

V usage is TRBV2 and J usage is TRBJ1-1; D unclear. Trimming removed 6 bases from V and 1 base from J, with 6 bases in between. The CDR3 runs 12 residues. Germline CDR1 SNHLY, CDR2 FYNNEI. Here the CDR3 reads CASRIANTEAFF. The DNA of the CDR3 is TGTGCCAGCAGAATTGCGAACACTGAAGCTTTCTTT.

The V gene is TRBV28, the J gene TRBJ2-1, with D tentatively TRBD1 (5 bases). Trimming stripped 1 base from V and 10 bases from J, with 14 bases between. There are 14 residues in the CDR3. CDR1 and CDR2 (germline): MDHEN, SYDVKM. Here the CDR3 reads CASSLSVHYREQFF. Here the CDR3 DNA reads TGTGCCAGCAGTTTATCGGTCCACTACAGGGAGCAGTTCTTC.

This chain links TRBV20-1 with TRBJ1-2; 7 nucleotides line up with TRBD1. J gave up 7 bases and V 1 base, and 3 bases lay outside the gene matches. Germline CDR1 and CDR2: DFQATT and SNEGSKA (reference sequence). There are 12 residues in the CDR3. The CDR3 protein is CSARGQGGGYTF. In DNA, the CDR3 is TGCAGTGCTAGAGGCCAGGGGGGTGGCTACACCTTC.

The rearrangement links TRBV12-3 or TRBV12-4 to TRBJ2-7; a possible D gene is TRBD2 (6 bases). The CDR3 has 11 amino acids. The germline V and J ends were trimmed by 10 bases and 4 bases, with 11 bases remaining between them. CDR3 in amino acids: CATGGGYEQYF. The CDR3 bases are TGTGCCACCGGGGGTGGATACGAGCAGTACTTC.

The J gene is TRBJ2-1, the V gene TRBV20-1; no reliable D call. The J call may be mistaken, given a closer DNA end match to TRBJ2-7. The CDR3 consists of 11 residues. Germline CDR1 reads DFQATT; CDR2 reads SNEGSKA (reference sequence). This chain's CDR3 is CSALALAEQYF. CDR3 nucleotides: TGCAGTGCTCTGGCCCTGGCCGAGCAGTACTTC.

Points on this clonotype: One junction end does not reproduce the germline sequence, and a read error may be involved. The V and J genes are TRBV4-3 and TRBJ1-1, with D perhaps matching TRBD1 (5 bases). Per the germline V gene, CDR1 is LGHNA and CDR2 is YSLEER. This CDR3 comprises 14 residues. The CDR3 coding sequence is TGCGCCAGCAGCCTGGACCTCCGGGACGGAGAAGCTTTCTTC. Its protein is CASSLDLRDGEAFF.

The rearrangement uses TRBV2 and TRBJ2-3, with 9 bases aligning to TRBD1. Germline values: CDR1 SNHLY, CDR2 FYNNEI. The V gene end was trimmed by 8 bases and the J gene end by 4 bases; junction bases not matched to a gene: 10. The CDR3 has 15 amino acids. CDR3 DNA sequence: TGTGCCAGCTATGCCGGGACAGGGTTGTCAGATACGCAGTATTTT. Translated, it gives CASYAGTGLSDTQYF.

In regard to this clonotype: A read error may account for a junction end that differs from germline. V gene TRBV10-3 combines with J gene TRBJ2-7; TRBD1 is a possible D gene (6 bases). The CDR3 runs to 14 residues. Per germline, CDR1 ENHRY and CDR2 SYGVKD. Written as DNA, the CDR3 is TGTGACATCAGTGACGTCGACAGGCGTTACGAGCAGTACTTC. This codes for CDISDVDRRYEQYF.

V is TRBV4-2 and J is TRBJ2-5; D is uncertain. In germline, CDR1 is LGHNA, CDR2 YNFKEQ. Trimming left V 2 bases short and J 4 bases short, with 5 bases between. The CDR3 covers 12 residues. This chain's CDR3 is CASSQPRETQYF. For the CDR3, the DNA is TGTGCCAGCAGCCAACCCCGAGAGACCCAGTACTTC.

CDR3 sequence (DNA): TGCAGCGTGTGGCAGACGGGAGGCTACACCTTC. Translating gives CSVWQTGGYTF. The V call is TRBV29-1, the J call TRBJ1-2; D is unclear. V was clipped by 6 bases and J by 8 bases, with 13 bases between them. Germline CDR1 SQVTM, CDR2 ANQGSEA. There are 11 residues in the CDR3.

The chain recombines TRBV4-2 with TRBJ2-5; 10 positions agree with TRBD2. CDR3 length: 16 amino acids. The V gene end was trimmed by 2 bases and the J gene end by 3 bases; junction bases not matched to a gene: 6. CDR1 LGHNA and CDR2 YNFKEQ come from the germline V gene. The CDR3 region has the DNA TGTGCCAGCAGCCAAAAAAGCGGGGGGGCTGAAGAGACCCAGTACTTC. It encodes CASSQKSGGAEETQYF.

J is TRBJ2-2 and V is TRBV14, with D unclear. V dropped 0 bases and J dropped 5 bases, with 10 bases sitting between them. Germline V gene data show CDR1 as SGHDN and CDR2 as FVKESK. CDR3 length: 15 amino acids. The CDR3 coding sequence is TGTGCCAGCAGCCAAGATGATTTGTCAACCGGGGAGCTGTTTTTT. Translating gives CASSQDDLSTGELFF.

This clonotype was counted at least ten times. The chain has TRBV7-2 and TRBJ2-5; D uncertain. Germline CDR1 SGHTA, CDR2 FQGNSA. The CDR3 extends over 12 amino acids. Trimming removed 5 bases at V and 4 bases at J, with 8 bases between. The CDR3 DNA sequence: TGTGCCAGCAGCCCTCAGAGAGAGACCCAGTACTTC. Encoded protein: CASSPQRETQYF.

This clonotype was seen more than once but under ten times. The gene calls are TRBV2 and TRBJ1-1; 7 bases agree with TRBD1. This CDR3 has 14 amino acids. Germline V gene sequence: CDR1 SNHLY, CDR2 FYNNEI. Trimming cost V 9 bases and J 0 bases; bases outside gene matches: 7. In nucleotides, the CDR3 is TGTGCCAGTCAGTCGGGACAGATGAACACTGAAGCTTTCTTT. Translating gives CASQSGQMNTEAFF.

The chain employs TRBV6-1 and TRBJ2-1; the D is unclear. The CDR3 is 13 amino acids. The germline gives CDR1 MNHNS, CDR2 SASEGT. V lost 5 bases to trimming and J lost 10 bases, with 15 bases between them. CDR3 in DNA: TGTGCCAGCAGTCCCCAAGGACCCGCCGAGCAGTTCTTC. It encodes CASSPQGPAEQFF.

This clonotype turned up a few times. The gene calls are TRBV7-9 and TRBJ2-1, with a weak D call TRBD2 (5 bases). The V end was cut by 5 bases, the J end by 6 bases, with 17 bases between. There are 15 residues in the CDR3. The germline V gene has CDR1 SEHNR and CDR2 FQNEAQ (reference sequence). Here the CDR3 reads CASSINLGRSNEQFF. The CDR3 region has the DNA TGTGCCAGCAGCATAAACCTGGGGAGAAGCAATGAGCAGTTCTTC.